Shown below are 26 T cell receptor beta chains from a single sample sequenced in a study of blood T cell repertoires in COVID-19. TCRdb's table, derived via immunoSEQ multiplex PCR, lists solely in-frame clones and lacks some. This sample has approximately 400,000 clones; approximately 88% occur once, and the top ten carry roughly an eighth. The sequenced sample was peripheral blood. Receptors originate from a woman in her forties or fifties with COVID-19, enrolled during active disease.

CDR3 bases: TGTGCCAGCAGTGATGAGTCCGGGTATGAAAAACTGTTTTTT. Its protein product is CASSDESGYEKLFF. The chain combines TRBV6-1 with TRBJ1-4; D call uncertain. V shed 3 bases and J shed 6 bases, with 11 bases lying between them. The V gene's germline CDR1 is MNHNS and CDR2 SASEGT. The CDR3 covers 14 residues.

Here the CDR3 reads CASSLGVTGANVLTF. CDR3 in DNA: TGTGCCAGCAGCTTAGGAGTCACTGGGGCCAACGTCCTGACTTTC. The V call is TRBV7-3, the J call TRBJ2-6; D ambiguous. Trimming took 2 bases from V and 2 from J, leaving 7 bases between them. The CDR3 is 15 amino acids. The germline V gene has CDR1 SGHTA and CDR2 FQGTGA.

This rearrangement joins TRBV5-1 to TRBJ2-2; TRBD1 matches at 9 bases. The germline V gene has CDR1 SGHRS and CDR2 YFSETQ. The CDR3 is 17 amino acids. V trimming: 2 bases; J trimming: 2 bases; junction bases outside the gene matches: 7. The CDR3 is CASSFTGQGLNTGELFF. CDR3 nucleotide sequence: TGCGCCAGCAGCTTCACCGGACAGGGGCTCAACACCGGGGAGCTGTTTTTT.

The chain joins TRBV20-1 to TRBJ2-1; 7 bases line up with TRBD2. The CDR3 is 11 residues long. The V segment lost 4 bases and the J segment 8 bases; nucleotides outside the gene matches: 2. Germline V CDR1 and CDR2: DFQATT, SNEGSKA (reference sequence). In DNA form, the CDR3 reads TGCAGTGCTACGAGCGGGGATGAGCAGTTCTTC. As protein: CSATSGDEQFF.

The V and J genes are TRBV25-1 and TRBJ2-7; 7 bases fit TRBD1. J gave up 0 bases and V 8 bases, and 7 bases lay outside the gene matches. This CDR3 is 14 amino acids long. The germline CDR1 and CDR2 sequences are MGHDK and SYGVNS. The CDR3 region has the DNA TGTGCCAGCCGCCGGGACAGCCTCTCCTACGAGCAGTACTTC. This codes for CASRRDSLSYEQYF.

The chain employs TRBV2 and TRBJ1-6; D remains ambiguous. The V and J ends lost 3 bases and 4 bases respectively, with 10 bases between them. Per germline, CDR1 SNHLY and CDR2 FYNNEI. The CDR3 totals 15 residues. As DNA, the CDR3 is TGTGCCAGCAGTGACAGTTACGTTTATAATTCACCCCTCCACTTT. It yields the protein CASSDSYVYNSPLHF.

The chain employs TRBV5-1 and TRBJ2-7, with 8 positions matching TRBD1. CDR3 length: 15 residues. The V gene end was trimmed by 4 bases and the J gene end by 3 bases; junction bases not matched to a gene: 9. Germline CDR1 SGHRS, CDR2 YFSETQ. The CDR3 protein is CASSPTGASDYEQYF. CDR3 coding DNA: TGCGCCAGCAGCCCGACAGGGGCCTCAGACTACGAGCAGTACTTC.

The chain links TRBV27 to TRBJ1-4, with 9 bases lining up with TRBD1. V gave up 0 bases and J gave up 8 bases; unmatched junction bases: 7. This CDR3 has 16 amino acids. Germline CDR1 MNHEY, CDR2 SMNVEV (reference sequence). The CDR3 sequence is CASSLSRGQGGEKLFF. The CDR3 DNA reads as TGTGCCAGCAGTTTATCGAGGGGACAGGGTGGAGAAAAACTGTTTTTT.

This clone occurred once. The rearrangement links TRBV6-6 to TRBJ1-1; maybe TRBD1 (5 bases). V was pared by 2 bases and J by 8 bases, with 9 bases between. The germline V gene has CDR1 MNHNY and CDR2 SVGAGI (reference sequence). The CDR3 is made up of 12 amino acids. CDR3: CASSYPRQEAFF. The DNA for the CDR3 is TGTGCCAGCAGTTACCCCCGACAGGAAGCTTTCTTT.

J is TRBJ1-5 and V is TRBV7-9, with D maybe TRBD1 (5 bases). V was pared by 5 bases and J by 9 bases, with 20 bases between. Germline CDR1 reads SEHNR; CDR2 reads FQNEAQ (reference sequence). This CDR3 contains 15 residues. CDR3: CASSLGQGNIGPQHF. The CDR3 nucleotides are TGTGCCAGCAGCCTGGGGCAGGGCAACATAGGGCCCCAGCATTTT.

V is TRBV4-1 and J is TRBJ2-7, with TRBD1 matching over 8 bases. With 1 base clipped from V and 5 bases from J, the junction kept 4 bases outside the gene matches. The CDR3 runs 14 residues. The V gene's germline CDR1 is MGHRA and CDR2 YSYEKL. This chain's CDR3 is CASSQARGQDEQYF. Here the CDR3 DNA reads TGCGCCAGCAGCCAAGCCAGGGGGCAGGACGAGCAGTACTTC.

Only one count was recorded for this clone. The chain has TRBV5-1 and TRBJ2-7, with unresolved D. The CDR3 is 13 amino acids. Germline V gene sequence: CDR1 SGHRS, CDR2 YFSETQ. V was clipped by 4 bases and J by 0 bases, with 8 bases between them. The CDR3 reads CASSPLSSYEQYF. CDR3 DNA: TGCGCCAGCAGCCCCCTCTCCTCCTACGAGCAGTACTTC. The full variable domain, with the rest looked up from reference TRBV5-1 and TRBJ2-7, is KAGVTQTPRYLIKTRGQQVTLSCSPISGHRSVSWYQQTPGQGLQFLFEYFSETQRNKGNFPGRFSGRQFSNSRSEMNVSTLELGDSALYLCASSPLSSYEQYFGPGTRLTVT.

A few counts support this clone. The V gene is TRBV9, the J gene TRBJ2-1; possible D gene TRBD2, 6 bases. This CDR3 is built from 16 residues. CDR1 and CDR2 from the germline V gene are SGDLS and YYNGEE. V lost 3 bases and J lost 3, with 16 bases in between. The CDR3 DNA sequence: TGTGCCAGCAGCGCTGGCGGGGAGGCAGGCTACAATGAGCAGTTCTTC. Its protein is CASSAGGEAGYNEQFF.

V is TRBV6-6 and J is TRBJ1-3, with D uncertain. Trimming shortened V by 6 bases and J by 3 bases, and 15 bases separated the two germline ends. The germline V gene has CDR1 MNHNY and CDR2 SVGAGI (reference sequence). The CDR3 runs 15 residues. CDR3 nucleotide sequence: TGTGCCAGCAGCATACTGGTATCGCGTGGAAACACCATATATTTT. This gives the protein CASSILVSRGNTIYF.

This sequence joins TRBV12-3 or TRBV12-4 and TRBJ1-1; unclear D gene. CDR3 length equals 13 residues. The ends were cut back, 4 bases at V and 1 base at J, with 7 bases in the middle. The CDR3 sequence is CASSSGPNTEAFF. CDR3 sequence (DNA): TGTGCCAGCAGTTCAGGTCCGAACACTGAAGCTTTCTTT.

This clone was counted between two and nine times. The V and J genes are TRBV6-5 and TRBJ1-6; TRBD1 matches at 8 bases. Germline CDR1 is MNHEY and CDR2 is SVGAGI. This CDR3 comprises 15 residues. Trimming removed 6 bases from V and 7 bases from J; junction bases left unmatched: 8. The CDR3 loop reads CASSPGQGLNSPLHF. Written as DNA, the CDR3 is TGTGCCAGCAGCCCCGGACAGGGTCTCAATTCACCCCTCCACTTT.

The genes are TRBV28 and TRBJ2-7, with unresolved D. The CDR3 consists of 13 residues. With 4 bases removed from V and 3 bases from J, the gap between germline ends came to 10 bases. The germline V gene has CDR1 MDHEN and CDR2 SYDVKM. In nucleotides, the CDR3 is TGTGCCAGCAGTTCCTATACCCACTACGAGCAGTACTTC. This translates into CASSSYTHYEQYF.

This clone was observed a single time. The chain has TRBV5-8 and TRBJ1-6; D unresolved. CDR1 and CDR2 (germline): SGHTS, YDEGEE. The CDR3 runs 17 residues. The V and J ends lost 2 bases and 5 bases respectively, with 17 bases between them. CDR3 region: CASSLTRASVNNSPLHF. The CDR3 DNA reads TGTGCCAGCAGCTTAACGAGGGCCAGCGTTAATAATTCACCCCTCCACTTT. The variable domain in full, completed from reference TRBV5-8 and TRBJ1-6, reads EAGVTQSPTHLIKTRGQQATLRCSPISGHTSVYWYQQALGLGLQFLLWYDEGEERNRGNFPPRFSGRQFPNYSSELNVNALELEDSALYLCASSLTRASVNNSPLHFGNGTRLTVT.

This sequence joins TRBV7-2 and TRBJ1-1; D not certain. The CDR3 length is 13 residues. The germline CDR1 and CDR2 sequences are SGHTA and FQGNSA. The V and J ends lost 1 base and 5 bases respectively, with 8 bases between them. The CDR3 bases are TGTGCCAGCAGCTTAGGAGGAAGGACTGAAGCTTTCTTT. Translated, it gives CASSLGGRTEAFF.

This sequence joins TRBV7-2 and TRBJ1-1; D is uncertain. The CDR3 is made up of 13 amino acids. V dropped 8 bases and J dropped 3 bases, with 13 bases sitting between them. CDR1 SGHTA and CDR2 FQGNSA come from the germline V gene. The CDR3 region is CASRWAADTEAFF. CDR3 DNA: TGTGCCAGCCGATGGGCAGCAGACACTGAAGCTTTCTTT.

The chain uses TRBV27 and TRBJ1-1; D gene ambiguous. This CDR3 comprises 13 residues. V gave up 2 bases and J gave up 4 bases, with 8 bases separating them. CDR1 MNHEY and CDR2 SMNVEV come from the germline V gene (reference sequence). This chain's CDR3 is CASSLVAGTEAFF. Here the CDR3 DNA reads TGTGCCAGCAGTTTAGTGGCGGGCACTGAAGCTTTCTTT.

This clone occurred a few times. The genes are TRBV30 and TRBJ1-1; 8 bases fit TRBD1. CDR3 length: 15 amino acids. Looked up from germline, CDR1 is GTSNPN and CDR2 is SVGIG (reference sequence). J lost 4 bases, V lost 3 bases, and 10 bases had no gene match. Here the CDR3 DNA reads TGTGCCTGGAGCTTTCCGGACAGGGATGCCACTGAAGCTTTCTTT. Translation: CAWSFPDRDATEAFF.

This chain uses TRBV19 with TRBJ2-3, with D tentatively TRBD2 (7 bases). Trimming shortened V by 6 bases and J by 0 bases, and 10 bases separated the two germline ends. The CDR3 runs 14 residues. Germline V gene lookup returns CDR1 LNHDA and CDR2 SQIVND (reference sequence). As DNA, the CDR3 is TGTGCCAGTAGGGGGGGGCAAAGCACAGATACGCAGTATTTT. It is translated as CASRGGQSTDTQYF.

V usage is TRBV20-1 and J usage is TRBJ2-7; TRBD1 aligns across 9 bases. Losses at the gene ends were 3 bases for V and 5 bases for J; bases not matched to a gene: 8. The CDR3 consists of 14 residues. Germline-derived CDR1 and CDR2 are DFQATT and SNEGSKA (reference sequence). CDR3 nucleotide sequence: TGCAGTGCTAGTAGGGGACAGGGAAACGACGAGCAGTACTTC. Protein sequence: CSASRGQGNDEQYF.

The genes are TRBV5-1 and TRBJ2-1; 12 nucleotides agree with TRBD2. Germline-derived CDR1 and CDR2 are SGHRS and YFSETQ. CDR3 length: 19 amino acids. The junction had 11 bases not matched to a gene; V was cut back by 4 bases and J by 0 bases. The CDR3 here is CASSPNPGLAGGSYNEQFF. Written as DNA, the CDR3 is TGCGCCAGCAGCCCCAATCCGGGACTAGCGGGCGGCTCCTACAATGAGCAGTTCTTC.

The V gene is TRBV5-1, the J gene TRBJ1-4; possibly TRBD1 for D (5 bases). The V and J ends lost 2 bases and 2 bases respectively, with 13 bases between them. The CDR3 sequence is 16 residues long. Looked up from germline, CDR1 is SGHRS and CDR2 is YFSETQ. The DNA for the CDR3 is TGCGCCAGCAGCTTAACGGGGGATCAGACTAATGAAAAACTGTTTTTT. Protein: CASSLTGDQTNEKLFF.